The count of the clone carrying this TCR beta chain is one. Its matching antigen is unknown. The sample originates from a study of cytomegalovirus exposure and HLA in healthy donors. About the research overall: An earlier analysis found some 100 million unique TCR beta sequences from about 190 million T cells. HLA-typed donors contributed around 88 million unique TCRs, which were held in an early data release. Study-wide results and limits: A later analysis found most CMV-associated TCR beta chains apparently HLA-restricted. Reports indicated that the classifier achieved high specificity and sensitivity in diagnosing cytomegalovirus status.

This CDR3 region has 15 residues. The germline V gene has CDR1 SGHNT and CDR2 YYREEE (reference sequence). V lost 0 bases to trimming and J lost 1 base; unmatched junction nucleotides: 3. In the PCR, 60 Vbeta and 13 Jbeta primers were used. TCRdb's copy holds only in-frame clones and misses some; the assay was immunoSEQ multiplex PCR. The profile shows around 200,000 clones, around 79% of them singletons. The chain employs TRBV5-4 and TRBJ2-5; 7 nucleotides line up with TRBD1. This receptor was taken from a woman younger than 45 in good health and CMV-seropositive. Sequenced material: PBMCs. The CDR3 sequence: CASSLGGTAQETQYF. In DNA, the CDR3 is TGTGCCAGCAGCTTGGGAGGGACAGCCCAAGAGACCCAGTACTTC. The complete variable domain, with remaining parts taken from reference TRBV5-4 and TRBJ2-5, reads ETGVTQSPTHLIKTRGQQVTLRCSSQSGHNTVSWYQQALGQGPQFIFQYYREEENGRGNFPPRFSGLQFPNYSSELNVNALELDDSALYLCASSLGGTAQETQYFGPGTRLLVL.